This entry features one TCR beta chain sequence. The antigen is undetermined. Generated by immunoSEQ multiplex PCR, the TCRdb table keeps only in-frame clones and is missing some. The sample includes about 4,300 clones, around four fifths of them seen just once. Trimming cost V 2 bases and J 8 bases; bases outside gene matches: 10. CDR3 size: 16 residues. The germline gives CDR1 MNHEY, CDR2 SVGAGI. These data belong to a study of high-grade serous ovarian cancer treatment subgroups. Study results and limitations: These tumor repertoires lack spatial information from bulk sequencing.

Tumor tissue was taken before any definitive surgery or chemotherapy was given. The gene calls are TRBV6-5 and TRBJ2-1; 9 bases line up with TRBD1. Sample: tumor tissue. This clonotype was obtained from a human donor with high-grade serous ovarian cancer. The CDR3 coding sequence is TGTGCCAGCAGTTACCAGGCGGACAGGGGTTTCGATGAGCAGTTCTTC. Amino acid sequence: CASSYQADRGFDEQFF.